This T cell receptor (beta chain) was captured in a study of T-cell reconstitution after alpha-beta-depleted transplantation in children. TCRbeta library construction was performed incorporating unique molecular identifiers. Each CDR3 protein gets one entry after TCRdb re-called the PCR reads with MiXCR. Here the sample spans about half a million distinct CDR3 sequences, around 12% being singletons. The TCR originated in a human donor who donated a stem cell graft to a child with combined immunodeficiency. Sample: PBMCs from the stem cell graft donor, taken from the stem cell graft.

CDR3 bases: TGCAGTGCGTTAGACACGCTCTCCTACGAGCAGTACTTC. Translating it yields CSALDTLSYEQYF. This chain connects TRBV20-1 to TRBJ2-7; unclear D gene. From germline, CDR1 is DFQATT and CDR2 SNEGSKA (reference sequence). V lost 6 bases to trimming and J lost 0 bases, with 12 bases between them. This CDR3 has 13 residues.